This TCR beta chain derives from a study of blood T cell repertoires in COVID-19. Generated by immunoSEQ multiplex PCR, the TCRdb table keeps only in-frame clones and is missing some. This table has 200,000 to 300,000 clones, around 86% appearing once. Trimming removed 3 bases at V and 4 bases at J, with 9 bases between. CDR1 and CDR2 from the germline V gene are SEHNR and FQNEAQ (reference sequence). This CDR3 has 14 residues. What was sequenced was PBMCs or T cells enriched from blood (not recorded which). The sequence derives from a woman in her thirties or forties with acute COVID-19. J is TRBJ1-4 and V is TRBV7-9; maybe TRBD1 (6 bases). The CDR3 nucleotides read TGTGCCAGCAGCTTGGACAGTATTAATGAAAAACTGTTTTTT. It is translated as CASSLDSINEKLFF.